This T cell receptor beta chain was found in a study of CD8+ T cells in alopecia areata. Study-level findings and limits: Normal-skin resident alphabeta T cells also appear among scalp sample sequences.

Comments on this clone: Its antigen is as yet unknown.

cDNA serving as the sequencing template came from extracted, reverse transcribed RNA. Using immunoSEQ multiplex PCR, the repertoire was profiled, and TCRdb retains in-frame clones only, with some absent. The sample has about 150,000 clones, approximately 87% seen once; the top ten hold more than 13%. Germline values: CDR1 SEHNR, CDR2 FQNEAQ (reference sequence). CDR3 size: 13 residues. The germline V and J ends were trimmed by 2 bases and 4 bases, with 9 bases remaining between them. This receptor was obtained from a human donor with alopecia areata. Sequencing used CD8+ T cells sorted from blood, obtained at week 0. The rearrangement uses TRBV7-9 and TRBJ2-7; no reliable D call. The CDR3, as DNA: TGTGCCAGCAGCTTAAAGGGCAGATACGAGCAGTACTTC. Translated, it gives CASSLKGRYEQYF.